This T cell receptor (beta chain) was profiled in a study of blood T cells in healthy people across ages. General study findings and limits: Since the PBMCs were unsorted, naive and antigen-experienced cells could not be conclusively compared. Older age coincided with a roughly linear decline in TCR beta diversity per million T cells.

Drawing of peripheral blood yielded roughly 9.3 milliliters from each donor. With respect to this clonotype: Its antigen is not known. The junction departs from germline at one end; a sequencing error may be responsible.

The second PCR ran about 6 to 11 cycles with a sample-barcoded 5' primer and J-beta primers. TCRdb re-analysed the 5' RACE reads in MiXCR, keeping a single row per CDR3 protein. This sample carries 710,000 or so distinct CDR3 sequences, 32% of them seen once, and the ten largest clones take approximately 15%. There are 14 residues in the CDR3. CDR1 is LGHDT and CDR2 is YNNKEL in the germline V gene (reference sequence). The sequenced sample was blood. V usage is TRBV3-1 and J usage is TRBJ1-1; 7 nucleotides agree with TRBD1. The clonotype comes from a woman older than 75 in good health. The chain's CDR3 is CAGSLIPGGTEAFF. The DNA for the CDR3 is TGTGCCGGCAGCCTTATCCCAGGGGGCACTGAAGCTTTCTTT. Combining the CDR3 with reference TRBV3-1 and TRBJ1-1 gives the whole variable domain DTAVSQTPKYLVTQMGNDKSIKCEQNLGHDTMYWYKQDSKKFLKIMFSYNNKELIINETVPNRFSPKSPDKAHLNLHINSLELGDSAVYFCAGSLIPGGTEAFFGQGTRLTVV.